A single sample gave rise to the 15 T cell receptor beta chains below, sequenced in a study of T cells in Graves' hyperthyroidism and ophthalmopathy (dated by TCRdb to about 2019). Library prep was done by multiplex PCR. Instrument used: Illumina HiSeq 2000. The TCR beta CDR3 regions were amplified from RNA transcripts. The TCR CDR3 was subjected to a first round of RT-PCR using the HTBI primer set and the Qiagen OneStep RT-PCR kit. In TCRdb, the public reads were trimmed at Q25 with fastp and aligned with MiXCR, with productive beta chains retained. Each entry is one CDR3 protein sequence, shown with its most common DNA and genes. This sample has under 650,000 distinct CDR3 sequences in its table, and around 15% of those were observed once. In total, the top ten clones hold around 3.9% of the sample. The sample comprised blood. The receptors shown here come from a woman in her thirties with Graves' hyperthyroidism.

The chain has TRBV30 and TRBJ2-3; the D gene is possibly TRBD2 (6 bases). The CDR3 runs 13 residues. Germline V CDR1 and CDR2: GTSNPN, SVGIG (reference sequence). Trimming pared 5 bases from V and 5 bases from J, leaving 14 bases between. Here the CDR3 reads CAWGPEAGDTQYF. The CDR3 DNA reads TGTGCCTGGGGCCCCGAAGCGGGAGATACGCAGTATTTT.

This clonotype has at least ten counts. CDR3 DNA sequence: TGTGCCAGCAGTTACCTGGCCAATCCTCGTCGTGAGCAGTTCTTC. Translating gives CASSYLANPRREQFF. The rearrangement joins TRBV6-5 to TRBJ2-1; D gene uncertain. V gave up 2 bases and J gave up 9 bases, with 17 bases separating them. The CDR3 is 15 residues long. Germline lookup yields CDR1 MNHEY and CDR2 SVGAGI.

V gene TRBV30 combines with J gene TRBJ1-1; D unclear. Germline V gene lookup returns CDR1 GTSNPN and CDR2 SVGIG (reference sequence). Between the trimmed V and J ends, which lost 3 bases and 1 base, there was a span of 15 bases. CDR3 length: 15 amino acids. CDR3 sequence: CAWSWSLQENTEAFF. The CDR3 bases are TGTGCCTGGAGCTGGTCGCTCCAGGAGAACACTGAAGCTTTCTTT. Variable domain in full (rest from reference TRBV30 and TRBJ1-1): SQTIHQWPATLVQPVGSPLSLECTVEGTSNPNLYWYRQAAGRGLQLLFYSVGIGQISSEVPQNLSASRPQDRQFILSSKKLLLSDSGFYLCAWSWSLQENTEAFFGQGTRLTVV.

Points on this clonotype: An end of the junction does not agree with germline; a read error may underlie this. This chain connects TRBV7-2 to TRBJ2-5; 9 bases are shared with TRBD1. CDR1 SGHTA and CDR2 FQGNSA come from the germline V gene. The CDR3 has 15 residues. Here the CDR3 DNA reads TGTGCCAGCAGCACCCGGACAGGGGCGGGAGAGACCCAGCACTTC. Its translation: CASSTRTGAGETQHF.

This clonotype has only one observation. A much bigger clone sits one base away, suggesting this may be a read error. The chain employs TRBV12-5 and TRBJ2-7; 8 nucleotides line up with TRBD2. The J call may be in error: the DNA end matches TRBJ2-1 better. The CDR3 length is 15 residues. Germline CDR1 LGHNT, CDR2 FRNRAP. DNA for the CDR3: TGTGCTAGTGGTCCGTTACTAGCGGTTCCCTACGAGCAGTTCTTC. Translated, it gives CASGPLLAVPYEQFF.

This clonotype was counted a few times. This chain connects TRBV19 to TRBJ2-7; 10 nucleotides match TRBD2. V dropped 8 bases and J dropped 1; count of bases not matched to a gene: 5. This CDR3 comprises 14 residues. Germline CDR1 reads LNHDA; CDR2 reads SQIVND (reference sequence). In DNA, the CDR3 is TGTGCCAGTCGGGGGACTAGCGCTTCCTACGAGCAGTACTTC. Translated: CASRGTSASYEQYF.

This clonotype was seen a few times. This chain uses TRBV20-1 with TRBJ1-5; D remains ambiguous. The germline CDR1 and CDR2 sequences are DFQATT and SNEGSKA (reference sequence). V lost 3 bases to trimming and J lost 5 bases, with 5 bases between them. The CDR3 sequence is 11 residues long. The CDR3 loop reads CSASSDQPQHF. The CDR3 nucleotides are TGCAGTGCTAGTTCCGATCAGCCCCAGCATTTT.

Many counts were recorded for this clonotype. The chain couples TRBV29-1 to TRBJ2-7; possibly TRBD1 for D (6 bases). Germline V gives CDR1 SQVTM, CDR2 ANQGSEA. The ends were cut back, 1 base at V and 1 base at J, with 8 bases in the middle. The CDR3 is made up of 13 amino acids. CDR3 sequence (DNA): TGCAGCGTTGAAGTGGACAGTTCCTACGAGCAGTACTTC. This encodes CSVEVDSSYEQYF.

On this clonotype: The junction and the germline gene differ at one end; a read error may be behind it. J is TRBJ1-1 and V is TRBV5-1, with D maybe TRBD1 (5 bases). From germline, CDR1 is SGHRS and CDR2 YFSETQ. The CDR3 totals 14 residues. The CDR3 sequence is CASSAGEGNTVAFF. As DNA, the CDR3 is TGCGCCAGCAGCGCGGGCGAGGGGAACACTGTAGCTTTCTTT.

This clonotype has at least ten counts. V gene TRBV28 combines with J gene TRBJ1-1; maybe TRBD1 (5 bases). The CDR3 totals 14 residues. Germline CDR1 is MDHEN and CDR2 is SYDVKM. V lost 7 bases, J lost 5 bases, and 17 bases lay in between. For the CDR3, the DNA is TGTGCCAGCATCAGCGGAGGGGTTGTTACTGAAGCTTTCTTT. Amino acids: CASISGGVVTEAFF.

The chain links TRBV6-1 to TRBJ2-1; 9 bases are shared with TRBD2. Germline V gene sequence: CDR1 MNHNS, CDR2 SASEGT. The CDR3 loop spans 14 amino acids. V lost 7 bases, J lost 8 bases, and 9 bases stayed unmatched. The CDR3 DNA sequence: TGTGCCAGCACCGAGACTAGCGGTGTGTATGAGCAGTTCTTC. Encoded protein: CASTETSGVYEQFF.

To note about this clonotype: This may come from a read error, since a much larger clone is one base off. The J gene is TRBJ2-7, the V gene TRBV7-9; TRBD1 matches 9 bases. Per germline, CDR1 SEHNR and CDR2 FQNEAQ (reference sequence). The CDR3 has 14 residues. This chain's CDR3 is CASSFSDRGHEQHF. CDR3 nucleotides: TGTGCCAGCAGCTTCTCGGACAGGGGCCACGAGCAGCACTTC. The whole variable domain, filled in from reference TRBV7-9 and TRBJ2-7, reads DTGVSQNPRHKITKRGQNVTFRCDPISEHNRLYWYRQTLGQGPEFLTYFQNEAQLEKSRLLSDRFSAERPKGSFSTLEIQRTEQGDSAMYLCASSFSDRGHEQHFGPGTRLTVT.

This clonotype was observed at least ten times. The chain joins TRBV13 to TRBJ1-6; 8 bases align to TRBD1. V shed 6 bases and J 9 bases; nucleotides not matched to a gene: 10. The CDR3 contains 15 residues. Germline V gene lookup returns CDR1 PRHDT and CDR2 FYEKMQ (reference sequence). The CDR3 DNA follows: TGTGCCAGCAGACAAGGCAGGGGGCGCGGTTCACCCCTCCACTTT. Translating gives CASRQGRGRGSPLHF.

This clonotype was observed many times. This rearrangement joins TRBV5-6 to TRBJ1-1, with D unresolved. This CDR3 has 14 amino acids. The ends were cut back, 4 bases at V and 5 bases at J, with 15 bases in the middle. Germline CDR1 and CDR2: SGHDT and YYEEEE. Here the CDR3 reads CASSPSPIGTEAFF. CDR3 nucleotide sequence: TGTGCCAGCAGCCCATCCCCTATCGGGACTGAAGCTTTCTTT.

This clonotype was recorded a few times. The chain employs TRBV12-3 or TRBV12-4 and TRBJ2-2; D perhaps matches TRBD2 (6 bases). V was clipped by 8 bases and J by 0 bases, with 16 bases between them. This CDR3 region has 16 residues. CDR3 residues: CASGGRRGANTGELFF. DNA for the CDR3: TGTGCCAGCGGGGGACGGCGGGGCGCGAACACCGGGGAGCTGTTTTTT.